This TCR beta chain is from a study of regulatory T cells in long-lasting Graves disease. Libraries of TCR beta came from iRepertoire HTBI primers plus Arm-PCR of CDR3 regions. MiXCR was run by TCRdb on the multiplex PCR reads, yielding one entry per CDR3 protein. The sample has roughly 350,000 distinct CDR3 sequences, 15% to 20% seen once. Germline V CDR1 and CDR2: GTSNPN, SVGIG (reference sequence). Trimming pared 1 base from V and 5 bases from J, leaving 5 bases between. The CDR3 is 11 residues long. Time point defined: newly diagnosed GD, antithyroid drugs for less than 3 months. Extracted PBMC RNA gave rise to the TCR library. In this sample, this clonotype turned up many times. This sample also belongs to another study, concerning T cells in Graves' hyperthyroidism and ophthalmopathy.

The clonotype originates from a woman under 30 with Graves disease. V usage is TRBV30 and J usage is TRBJ1-2; D may be TRBD1 (5 bases). The sample here was peripheral blood mononuclear cells (PBMCs), taken at new diagnosis, from a patient treated with antithyroid drugs. CDR3 loop: CAWSAGYGYTF. The CDR3 nucleotides read TGTGCCTGGAGTGCAGGGTATGGCTACACCTTC.